This T cell receptor beta chain was documented in a study of blood T cell repertoires in COVID-19. Turning to the study itself: Material from acute and convalescent COVID-19 was sourced from the United States, Italy and Spain. T cells, B-cell-depleted T cells, or PBMCs supplied cDNA or gDNA.

Original processing methods: Amplified reference gene primers provided the basis for estimating nucleated cell counts. Data came from immunoSEQ multiplex PCR; TCRdb stores just in-frame clones and leaves some out. V, J and clone size derive from that table, while D and trimming were established from the DNA sequence. The sample yields tens of thousands of clones, 80% seen once. The CDR3 is made up of 15 amino acids. V lost 0 bases to trimming and J lost 0 bases, with 9 bases between them. The germline V gene encodes CDR1 LGHDT and CDR2 YNNKEL (reference sequence). Only one count was recorded for this clone.

The clonotype originates from an elderly woman with acute or convalescent COVID-19. The sample taken for sequencing was peripheral blood. The chain joins TRBV3-1 (or the pseudogene TRBV3-2) to TRBJ2-7; D unresolved. The CDR3 DNA sequence: TGTGCCAGCAGCCAAGATCCCGCGAGCTCCTACGAGCAGTACTTC. This encodes CASSQDPASSYEQYF.